These 4 T cell receptor beta chains share one sample of origin, sequenced in a study of cytomegalovirus exposure and HLA in healthy donors (dated by TCRdb to between 2016 and 2019). Libraries were constructed by the immunoSEQ multiplex PCR assay. The multiplex PCR relied on a mix of 60 forward primers for TCR Vbeta segments and 13 reverse primers for TCR Jbeta segments. TCRdb carries this immuneACCESS record with in-frame sequences only. Its versions omit some clonotypes, under half of them owing to an unresolved V gene in the studies checked, with the rest unexplained. The sample data list 100,000 to 150,000 clones, and 70% to 90% of these were observed just once. The ten largest clones capture 5.5% to 6% of the sample. What was sequenced was PBMCs. The receptors were gathered from a woman aged 35 to 49 in good health and CMV-seropositive.

The rearrangement links TRBV4-1 to TRBJ2-5; 10 positions match TRBD2. The CDR3 spans 18 residues. Germline V gene data show CDR1 as MGHRA and CDR2 as YSYEKL. The V and J ends lost 5 bases and 0 bases, in that order; junction bases with no gene match: 12. The CDR3 reads CASSEGASGSRDQETQYF. Here the CDR3 DNA reads TGCGCCAGCAGCGAAGGTGCTAGCGGGAGTCGGGACCAAGAGACCCAGTACTTC.

This sequence joins TRBV7-2 and TRBJ1-1, with a weak D call TRBD1 (6 bases). CDR3 length: 14 residues. The V gene's germline CDR1 is SGHTA and CDR2 FQGNSA. V lost 5 bases and J 4 bases, leaving 14 bases between the germline ends. The CDR3 here is CASSPTGRTTEAFF. The CDR3 region has the DNA TGTGCCAGCAGCCCAACAGGGCGAACCACTGAAGCTTTCTTT.

The V and J genes are TRBV30 and TRBJ1-6; perhaps TRBD1 as D (5 bases). The CDR3 contains 13 residues. V lost 4 bases, J lost 6 bases, and 10 bases lay in between. Germline CDR1 GTSNPN, CDR2 SVGIG (reference sequence). This chain's CDR3 is CAWMGEGNSPLHF. In DNA form, the CDR3 reads TGTGCCTGGATGGGGGAGGGTAATTCACCCCTCCACTTT.

This rearrangement joins TRBV18 to TRBJ1-1; D not resolved. The CDR3 is made up of 14 amino acids. In germline, CDR1 is KGHSH, CDR2 LQKENI. V was pared by 6 bases and J by 7 bases, with 18 bases between. The CDR3 spells CASSNQVTEDEAFF. DNA of the CDR3: TGTGCCAGCTCGAACCAGGTGACGGAGGATGAAGCTTTCTTT.